Following are 5 T cell receptor beta chains from one sample sequenced in a study of lymphopenia after photon versus proton radiotherapy. Produced via immunoSEQ multiplex PCR; TCRdb's table is partial and in-frame only. The top ten clones hold under 1.5% of a sample with approximately 91,000 clones, around 83% of them seen once. This specimen was peripheral blood, taken from a patient treated with proton-based radiotherapy. Receptors were obtained from a man aged 55 to 70 with pancreatic cancer.

The chain recombines TRBV29-1 with TRBJ2-7; D is undetermined. There are 12 residues in the CDR3. V was cut by 4 bases and J by 2 bases, with 9 bases left in between. CDR1 SQVTM and CDR2 ANQGSEA come from the germline V gene. This chain's CDR3 is CSVAQGPYEQYF. Written as DNA, the CDR3 is TGCAGCGTTGCTCAAGGGCCCTACGAGCAGTACTTC.

The chain links TRBV28 to TRBJ2-7; 11 bases align to TRBD2. This CDR3 comprises 14 residues. Germline CDR1 MDHEN, CDR2 SYDVKM. J gave up 1 base and V 4 bases, and 0 bases lay outside the gene matches. The chain's CDR3 is CASSSSGRSYEQYF. The CDR3 coding sequence is TGTGCCAGCAGTTCTAGCGGGAGGTCCTACGAGCAGTACTTC.

This clone was found once. The J gene is TRBJ1-1, the V gene TRBV2, with 7 bases fitting TRBD1. V lost 9 bases and J lost 6; bases outside the gene matches: 10. The CDR3 length is 13 residues. Germline CDR1 SNHLY, CDR2 FYNNEI. The CDR3 nucleotides are TGTGCCAGGACCGGGACAGATAGCTCTGAAGCTTTCTTT. It is translated as CARTGTDSSEAFF. Looking up the rest from reference TRBV2 and TRBJ1-1 gives the full variable domain: EPEVTQTPSHQVTQMGQEVILRCVPISNHLYFYWYRQILGQKVEFLVSFYNNEISEKSEIFDDQFSVERPDGSNFTLKIRSTKLEDSAMYFCARTGTDSSEAFFGQGTRLTVV.

The V and J genes are TRBV30 and TRBJ2-3; D unresolved. The CDR3 has 11 amino acids. Trimming stripped 0 bases from V and 8 bases from J, with 6 bases between. The germline gives CDR1 GTSNPN, CDR2 SVGIG (reference sequence). As DNA, the CDR3 is TGTGCCTGGAGTGTAGTGGGTACGCAGTATTTT. This gives the protein CAWSVVGTQYF.

This clone was detected a few times. The sample has other DNA sequences that encode this CDR3 too. V and J are TRBV27 and TRBJ2-7; D gene ambiguous. The germline CDR1 and CDR2 sequences are MNHEY and SMNVEV (reference sequence). V lost 8 bases to trimming and J lost 3 bases, with 2 bases between them. The CDR3 has 9 amino acids. DNA for the CDR3: TGTGCCAGCGGCTACGAGCAGTACTTC. Its protein is CASGYEQYF.